The entry below gives a single T cell receptor (beta chain) sequence along with its context. The antigen this receptor binds is unknown. Within one base of it there is no much larger clone, and no base qualities were kept. This specimen comes from a study of regulatory T cells in long-lasting Graves disease (dated by TCRdb to the early 2020s). With respect to the entire study: Antithyroid drugs had been taken for less than 3 months by newly diagnosed Graves' disease patients. Persistent Graves' disease patients were compared with newly diagnosed Graves' disease patients by peripheral blood TCR sequencing and RNA sequencing. The study took place in China and was registered as a clinical trial. A total of 35 or so samples were covered by TCR sequencing, comprising some 13 persistent and around 20 newly diagnosed Graves' disease patients. Study-level results and caveats: The small sample size was acknowledged by the authors as a limitation that may reduce accuracy. Compared with newly diagnosed patients, patients with persistent Graves' disease had lower TCR Shannon entropy and fewer highly expanded clones, which suggests clonal expansion. Only peripheral blood was studied, because thyroid tissue, the primary lesion, was inaccessible. Only the TCR beta chain was sequenced and analyzed. Persistent disease showed preferential use of TRBV28, TRBJ1-2 and TRBJ2-5, whereas newly diagnosed disease favored TRBV20-1 and TRBJ2-1. Persistent patients shared more public clonotypes among themselves (around 3,000) than newly diagnosed patients did (approximately 870).

Explained via the paper, the time point label denotes: newly diagnosed GD, antithyroid drugs for less than 3 months. For both TCR sequencing and RNA sequencing, RNA was extracted from PBMCs using TRIzol. The diagnosis of Graves' disease followed American Thyroid Association guidelines. Recruitment of patients was carried out at an endocrinology department in Xi'an, China. Each patient gave about 9.1 milliliters of peripheral blood, collected in an EDTA anticoagulant tube. Ficoll Paque Plus density gradient separation was used to isolate PBMCs, and no further T cell sorting was performed. An Agilent 2100 Bioanalyzer and agarose gel were used to assess RNA quality, and a NanoDrop 2000 was used to measure RNA concentration. The germline V gene sets CDR1 to MGHRA and CDR2 to YSYEKL. The junction carries 10 bases between V and J, which are trimmed by 0 bases and 5 bases respectively. The CDR3 contains 15 residues, cysteine and phenylalanine counted. The entry retains the CDR3 DNA only, 45 bases that are in frame from base 1.

Library prep was done by multiplex PCR. For sequencing, an Illumina HiSeq 4000 was employed. CDR3 regions were amplified by Arm-PCR with iRepertoire HTBI primers to construct TCR beta libraries. Gel purification was performed on PCR products prior to sequencing. The original pipeline was this. A total of roughly 58 TRBV and 14 TRBJ segments were identified across samples and were used for gene usage analysis of CDR3 amino acid clonotypes. COPE and FqMerger were used to merge filtered high-quality paired reads into contigs. BLAST was used to align contigs to the IMGT TRBV, TRBD and TRBJ reference genes, and CDR3 was defined following IMGT. Clonotypes above 0.1% frequency were classified as highly expanded clones. Shannon entropy served as the measure of repertoire diversity, while the Gini coefficient captured V-J evenness. A clonotype found in more than one individual was treated as public. TCRdb trimmed the raw reads at Q25, called clones with MiXCR and kept productive beta chains. One record per CDR3 amino acid sequence lists the most common genes and DNA. These V and J calls originate from TCRdb's pipeline instead of the authors' own analysis. Across this sample there are about 440,000 distinct CDR3 sequences, with 15% seen only once. Of the sample, over 15% is held by the ten largest clones.

These sequences were also reported in another study, on T cells in Graves' hyperthyroidism and ophthalmopathy. The second investigation adds: Graves' hyperthyroidism was defined as stable when no progression to ophthalmopathy occurred over 18 months of follow-up. Hyperthyroidism patients were newly diagnosed, with disease duration under 2 months, and aged 18 to 65 years. Any patient with an uncontrolled infection, another autoimmune disease, pregnancy or lactation was excluded. Diagnoses were based on clinical symptoms, serum thyroxine and TRAb, thyroid ultrasound and orbital computed tomography. The TCR CDR3 was subjected to a first round of RT-PCR using the HTBI primer set and the Qiagen OneStep RT-PCR kit. Blood samples also contained most of the expanded thyroid clonotypes (frequency above 0.001), which suggests that blood repertoires may reflect thyroid immune responses. A 13 V-J signature model separated ophthalmopathy from stable hyperthyroidism, with just over 85% sensitivity and 81% to 83% specificity in cross-validation and 80%/75% in testing. In validation, the model predicted progression to ophthalmopathy a median of roughly six months before onset, with roughly 70% sensitivity and roughly 73% specificity. To identify TCR V-J signatures that set the groups apart, the researchers used a discovery cohort of 100 patients, made up of roughly 40 with Graves' ophthalmopathy and about 60 with stable Graves' hyperthyroidism. Prospective prediction of ophthalmopathy was tested in an independent validation cohort consisting of 18 hyperthyroidism patients and over 15 patients who later progressed to ophthalmopathy. For training and testing, the 100 or so patients in the discovery cohort were randomly divided in a 7:3 ratio. In more than 5 Graves' hyperthyroidism patients, the study also compared T-cell repertoires from thyroid tissue with T-cell repertoires from blood. After sampling, hyperthyroidism patients received methimazole starting at 30 mg daily, and ophthalmopathy patients received high-dose intravenous methylprednisolone. Libraries were constructed in a second round of multiplex PCR, after which size selection and purification were performed. The libraries were sequenced on an Illumina HiSeq2000 using paired-end 100 bp reads. SOAPnuke was used to process the raw data, removing reads that contained adapters or uncalled bases, had a mean Phred below 15, or lacked an exact match to the constant primer or identifier. High-quality paired reads were merged using COPE v1.2.5, and each unique nucleotide sequence was defined as a clonotype. MiTCR v1.1 was used to align clonotypes to the IMGT TRBV, TRBD and TRBJ reference segments. The analysis included only V-J combinations with a frequency above 0.0001, which together covered 98% to 99.2% of the repertoires. The TCS score was defined as F50 (clonal expansion) divided by E x V (chaos), with BLOSUM62-based TCRdist calculated between CDR3 peptides within each V-J. Welch's t-statistics and random forest reduced 500 to 650 V-J features to some 14, which were used in a naive Bayes classifier (R e1071). No statistical method was used to fix the sample size in advance, and group allocation was not hidden from the investigators. The paper describes TCR Vbeta CDR3 sequencing of about 140 peripheral blood samples, made up of 43 ophthalmopathy patients, over 70 hyperthyroidism patients and 17 progressor patients.

Recombination linked TRBV4-1 to TRBJ1-4; no D gene can be assigned with confidence. The input for sequencing was peripheral blood mononuclear cells (PBMCs), taken at new diagnosis, from a patient treated with antithyroid drugs. The sequence came from a woman younger than 45 with Graves disease. Donor details come from another sample of the same person, matched by shared clones. CDR3 sequence: CASSQDPGVNEKLFF. The base sequence is TGCGCCAGCAGCCAAGATCCAGGCGTCAATGAAAAACTGTTTTTT.